The entry below gives a single T cell receptor (beta chain) sequence along with its context. This entry comes from a study of T cells in Graves' hyperthyroidism and ophthalmopathy. The CDR3 extends over 16 amino acids. Losses at the gene ends were 6 bases for V and 1 base for J; bases not matched to a gene: 6. Germline CDR1 is DFQATT and CDR2 is SNEGSKA (reference sequence). TCR beta CDR3 regions were amplified from RNA. Primed by the HTBI set, a first-round RT-PCR was run on the TCR CDR3. TCRdb fed the multiplex PCR reads into MiXCR, producing one record per CDR3 protein. The sample lists around 400,000 distinct CDR3 sequences; approximately 13% were seen once.

The specimen sequenced was blood. J is TRBJ2-2 and V is TRBV20-1; 12 bases are shared with TRBD2. This TCR was sampled from a woman between 18 and 30 years old with Graves' hyperthyroidism. The CDR3 loop is CSAGETSGGNTGELFF. The CDR3 DNA reads TGCAGTGCCGGAGAGACTAGCGGGGGGAACACCGGGGAGCTGTTTTTT.